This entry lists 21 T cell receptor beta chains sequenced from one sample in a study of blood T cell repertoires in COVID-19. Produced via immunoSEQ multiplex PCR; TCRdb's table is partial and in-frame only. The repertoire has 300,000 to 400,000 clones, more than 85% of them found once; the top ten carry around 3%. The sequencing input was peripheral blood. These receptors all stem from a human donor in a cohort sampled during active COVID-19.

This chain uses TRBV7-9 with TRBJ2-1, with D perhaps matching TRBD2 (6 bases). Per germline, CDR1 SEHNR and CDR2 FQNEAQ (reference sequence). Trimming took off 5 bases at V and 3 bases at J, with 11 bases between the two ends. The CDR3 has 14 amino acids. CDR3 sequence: CASSPGSVYNEQFF. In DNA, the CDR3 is TGTGCCAGCAGCCCCGGGAGCGTCTACAATGAGCAGTTCTTC.

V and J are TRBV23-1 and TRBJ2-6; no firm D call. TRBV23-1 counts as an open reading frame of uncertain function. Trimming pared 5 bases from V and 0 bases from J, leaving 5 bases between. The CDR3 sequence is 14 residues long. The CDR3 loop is CASSKSSGANVLTF. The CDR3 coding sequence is TGCGCCAGCAGTAAGAGCTCTGGGGCCAACGTCCTGACTTTC.

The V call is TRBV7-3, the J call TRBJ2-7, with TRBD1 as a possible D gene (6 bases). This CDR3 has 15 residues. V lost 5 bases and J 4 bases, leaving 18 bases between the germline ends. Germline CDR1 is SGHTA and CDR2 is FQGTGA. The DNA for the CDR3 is TGTGCCAGCAGCCCCTCTGGACAGCCTGGATACGAGCAGTACTTC. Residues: CASSPSGQPGYEQYF.

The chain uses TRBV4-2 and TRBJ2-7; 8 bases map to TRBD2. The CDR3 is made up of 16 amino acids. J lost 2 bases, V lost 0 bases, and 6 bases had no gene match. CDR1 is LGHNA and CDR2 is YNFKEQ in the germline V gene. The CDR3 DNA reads TGTGCCAGCAGCCAAGATCGCGCGGGGGGAGCCTACGAGCAGTACTTC. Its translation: CASSQDRAGGAYEQYF.

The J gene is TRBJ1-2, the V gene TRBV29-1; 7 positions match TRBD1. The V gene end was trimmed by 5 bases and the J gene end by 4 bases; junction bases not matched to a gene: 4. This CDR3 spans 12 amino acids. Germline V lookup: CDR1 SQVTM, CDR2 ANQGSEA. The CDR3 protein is CSVQGGLYGYTF. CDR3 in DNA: TGCAGCGTTCAAGGGGGCCTCTATGGCTACACCTTC.

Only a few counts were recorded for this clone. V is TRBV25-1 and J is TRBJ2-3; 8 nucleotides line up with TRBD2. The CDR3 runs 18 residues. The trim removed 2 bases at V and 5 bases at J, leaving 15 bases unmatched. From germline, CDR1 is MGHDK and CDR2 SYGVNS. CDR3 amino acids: CASSEPSPTGGGQDTQYF. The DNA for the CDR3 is TGTGCCAGCAGTGAACCCTCCCCCACGGGGGGGGGCCAAGATACGCAGTATTTT.

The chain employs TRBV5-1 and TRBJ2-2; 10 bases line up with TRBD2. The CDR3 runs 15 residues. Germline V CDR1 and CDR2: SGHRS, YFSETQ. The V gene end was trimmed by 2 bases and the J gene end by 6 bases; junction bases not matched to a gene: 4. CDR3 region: CASSLAGGLPGELFF. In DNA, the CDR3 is TGCGCCAGCAGCTTAGCGGGGGGGCTCCCCGGGGAGCTGTTTTTT.

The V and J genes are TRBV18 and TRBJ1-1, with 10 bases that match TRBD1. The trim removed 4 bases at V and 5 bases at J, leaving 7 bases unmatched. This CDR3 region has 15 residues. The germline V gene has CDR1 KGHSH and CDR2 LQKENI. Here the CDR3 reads CASSRTGGDGTEAFF. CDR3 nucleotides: TGTGCCAGCTCACGGACAGGGGGGGATGGAACTGAAGCTTTCTTT.

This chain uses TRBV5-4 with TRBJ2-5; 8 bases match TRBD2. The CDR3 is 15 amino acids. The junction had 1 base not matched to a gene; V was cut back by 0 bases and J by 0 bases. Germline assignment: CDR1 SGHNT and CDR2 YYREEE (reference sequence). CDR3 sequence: CASSLAGGYQETQYF. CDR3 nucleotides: TGTGCCAGCAGCTTGGCGGGAGGGTACCAAGAGACCCAGTACTTC.

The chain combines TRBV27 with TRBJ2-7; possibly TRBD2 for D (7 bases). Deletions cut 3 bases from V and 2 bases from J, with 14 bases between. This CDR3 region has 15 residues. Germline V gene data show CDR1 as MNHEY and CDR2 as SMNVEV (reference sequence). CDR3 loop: CASSFAGARTYEQYF. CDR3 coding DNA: TGTGCCAGCAGTTTTGCGGGGGCAAGGACCTACGAGCAGTACTTC.

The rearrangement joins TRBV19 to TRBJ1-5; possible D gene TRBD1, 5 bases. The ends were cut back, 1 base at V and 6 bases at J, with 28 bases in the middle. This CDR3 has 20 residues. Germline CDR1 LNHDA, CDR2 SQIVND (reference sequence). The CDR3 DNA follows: TGTGCCAGTAGTATAGGTACGAAGGGGCGCGCCTTCCATGTGGGTCAGCCCCAGCATTTT. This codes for CASSIGTKGRAFHVGQPQHF.

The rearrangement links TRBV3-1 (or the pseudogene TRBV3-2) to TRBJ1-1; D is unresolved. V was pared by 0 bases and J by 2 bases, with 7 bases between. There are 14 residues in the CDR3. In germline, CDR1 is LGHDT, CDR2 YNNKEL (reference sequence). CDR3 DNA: TGTGCCAGCAGCCAAGATCTAGTAAACACTGAAGCTTTCTTT. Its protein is CASSQDLVNTEAFF.

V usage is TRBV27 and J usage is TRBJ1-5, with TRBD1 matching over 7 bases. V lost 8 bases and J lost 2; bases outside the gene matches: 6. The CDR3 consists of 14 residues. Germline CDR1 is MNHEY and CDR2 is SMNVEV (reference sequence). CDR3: CASAYQGGNQPQHF. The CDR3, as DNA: TGTGCCAGCGCCTACCAGGGGGGCAATCAGCCCCAGCATTTT.

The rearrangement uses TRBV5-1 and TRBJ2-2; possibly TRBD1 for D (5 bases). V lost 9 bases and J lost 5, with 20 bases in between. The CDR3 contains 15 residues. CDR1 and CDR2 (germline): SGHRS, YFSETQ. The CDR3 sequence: CAIKAPGLETGELFF. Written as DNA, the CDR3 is TGCGCCATCAAAGCCCCAGGGTTAGAAACCGGGGAGCTGTTTTTT.

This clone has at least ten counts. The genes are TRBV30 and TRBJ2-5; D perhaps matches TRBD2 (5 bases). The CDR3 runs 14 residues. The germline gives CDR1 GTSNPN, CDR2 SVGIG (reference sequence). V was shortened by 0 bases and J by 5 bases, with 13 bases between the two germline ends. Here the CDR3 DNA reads TGTGCCTGGAGTGTACGAGGTAGCGCGGAGACCCAGTACTTC. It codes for CAWSVRGSAETQYF. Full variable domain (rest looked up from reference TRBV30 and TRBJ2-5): SQTIHQWPATLVQPVGSPLSLECTVEGTSNPNLYWYRQAAGRGLQLLFYSVGIGQISSEVPQNLSASRPQDRQFILSSKKLLLSDSGFYLCAWSVRGSAETQYFGPGTRLLVL.

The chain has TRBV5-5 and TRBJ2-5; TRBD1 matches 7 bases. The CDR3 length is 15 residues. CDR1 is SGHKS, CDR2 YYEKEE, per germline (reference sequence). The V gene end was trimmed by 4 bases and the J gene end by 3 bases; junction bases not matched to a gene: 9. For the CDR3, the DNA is TGTGCCAGCAGCCTGCTCACCGGGACAGAAGAGACCCAGTACTTC. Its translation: CASSLLTGTEETQYF.

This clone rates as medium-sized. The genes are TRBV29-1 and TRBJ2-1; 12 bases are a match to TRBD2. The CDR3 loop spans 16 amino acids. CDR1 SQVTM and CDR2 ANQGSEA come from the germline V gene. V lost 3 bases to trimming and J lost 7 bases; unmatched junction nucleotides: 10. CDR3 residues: CSVEASGGADANEQFF. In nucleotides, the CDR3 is TGCAGCGTTGAGGCTAGCGGGGGGGCCGATGCGAATGAGCAGTTCTTC.

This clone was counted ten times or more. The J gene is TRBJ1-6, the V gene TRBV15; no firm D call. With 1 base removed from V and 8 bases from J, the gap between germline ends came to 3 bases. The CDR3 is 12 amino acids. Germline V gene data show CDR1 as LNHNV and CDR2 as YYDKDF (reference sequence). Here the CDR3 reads CATSRADSPLHF. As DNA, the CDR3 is TGTGCCACCAGCAGAGCCGATTCACCCCTCCACTTT.

The CDR3 sequence: CASTGTSVYNEQFF. The DNA of the CDR3 is TGTGCCAGTACCGGGACTAGCGTTTACAATGAGCAGTTCTTC. The chain links TRBV28 to TRBJ2-1; 10 bases fit TRBD2. In germline, CDR1 is MDHEN, CDR2 SYDVKM. Trimming cost V 9 bases and J 4 bases; bases outside gene matches: 6. This CDR3 comprises 14 residues.

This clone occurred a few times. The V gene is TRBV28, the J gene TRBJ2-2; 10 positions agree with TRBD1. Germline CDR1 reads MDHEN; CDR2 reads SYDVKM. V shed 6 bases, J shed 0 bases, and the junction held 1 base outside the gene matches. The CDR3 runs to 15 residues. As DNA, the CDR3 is TGTGCCAGCAGGACAGGGGGCGCGAACACCGGGGAGCTGTTTTTT. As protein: CASRTGGANTGELFF.

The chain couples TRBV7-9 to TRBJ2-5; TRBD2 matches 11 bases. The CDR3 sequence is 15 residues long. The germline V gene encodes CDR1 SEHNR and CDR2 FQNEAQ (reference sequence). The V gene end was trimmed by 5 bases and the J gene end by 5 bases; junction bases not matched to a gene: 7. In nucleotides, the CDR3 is TGTGCCAGCAGCCTTAGCGGGAGGGCCGGGGAGACCCAGTACTTC. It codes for CASSLSGRAGETQYF.